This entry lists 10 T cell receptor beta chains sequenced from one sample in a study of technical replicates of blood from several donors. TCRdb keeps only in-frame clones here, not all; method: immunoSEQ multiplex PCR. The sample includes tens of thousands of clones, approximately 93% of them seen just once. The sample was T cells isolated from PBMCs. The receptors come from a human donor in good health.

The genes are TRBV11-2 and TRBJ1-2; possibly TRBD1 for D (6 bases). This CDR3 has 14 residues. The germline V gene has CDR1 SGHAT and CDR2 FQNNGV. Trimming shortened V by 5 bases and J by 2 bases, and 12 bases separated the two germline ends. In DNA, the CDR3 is TGTGCCAGCAGCCCCGGACAGAACAACTATGGCTACACCTTC. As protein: CASSPGQNNYGYTF.

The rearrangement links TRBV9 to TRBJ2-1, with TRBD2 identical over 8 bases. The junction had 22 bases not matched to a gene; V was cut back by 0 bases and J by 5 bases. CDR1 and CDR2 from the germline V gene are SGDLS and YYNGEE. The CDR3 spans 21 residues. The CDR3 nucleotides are TGTGCCAGCAGCGTAGCTACAGCTACTGGTTCATTAGCGGGGATTAACAATGAGCAGTTCTTC. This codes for CASSVATATGSLAGINNEQFF. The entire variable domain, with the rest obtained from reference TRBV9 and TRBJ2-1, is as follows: DSGVTQTPKHLITATGQRVTLRCSPRSGDLSVYWYQQSLDQGLQFLIQYYNGEERAKGNILERFSAQQFPDLHSELNLSSLELGDSALYFCASSVATATGSLAGINNEQFFGPGTRLTVL.

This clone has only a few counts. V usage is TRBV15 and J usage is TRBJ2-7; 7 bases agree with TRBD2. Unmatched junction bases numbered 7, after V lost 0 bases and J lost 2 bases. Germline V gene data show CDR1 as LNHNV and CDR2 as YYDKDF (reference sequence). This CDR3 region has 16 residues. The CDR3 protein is CATSRDWASGTYEQYF. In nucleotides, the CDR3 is TGTGCCACCAGCAGAGATTGGGCTAGCGGTACCTACGAGCAGTACTTC.

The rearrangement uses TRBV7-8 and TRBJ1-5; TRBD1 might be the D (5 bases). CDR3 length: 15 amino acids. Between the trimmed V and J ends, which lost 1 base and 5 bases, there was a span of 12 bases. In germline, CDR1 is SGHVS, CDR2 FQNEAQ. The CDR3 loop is CASSLVGVRDQPQHF. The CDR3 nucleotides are TGTGCCAGCAGCTTAGTAGGGGTCCGCGATCAGCCCCAGCATTTT.

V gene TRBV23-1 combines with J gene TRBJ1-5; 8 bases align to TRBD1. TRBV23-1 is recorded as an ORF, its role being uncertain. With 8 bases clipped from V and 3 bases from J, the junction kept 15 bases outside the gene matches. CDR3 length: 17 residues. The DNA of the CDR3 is TGCGCCAGCGGGACAGGACGACCATTTTTCCCCAATCAGCCCCAGCATTTT. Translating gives CASGTGRPFFPNQPQHF.

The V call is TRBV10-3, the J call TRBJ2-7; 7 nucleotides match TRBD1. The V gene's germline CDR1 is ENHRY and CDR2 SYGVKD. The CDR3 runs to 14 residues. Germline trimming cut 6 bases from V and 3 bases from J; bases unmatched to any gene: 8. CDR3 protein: CAISGPGQSYEQYF. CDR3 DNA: TGTGCCATCAGCGGGCCGGGACAGAGCTACGAGCAGTACTTC.

The CDR3 bases are TGTGCCAGCAGTGAGCGGACTAGCAAAAACATTCAGTACTTC. This translates into CASSERTSKNIQYF. V and J are TRBV6-5 and TRBJ2-4; the match to TRBD2 covers 7 bases. The CDR3 totals 14 residues. V was pared by 5 bases and J by 3 bases, with 4 bases of the junction left unmatched. Germline V gene sequence: CDR1 MNHEY, CDR2 SVGAGI.

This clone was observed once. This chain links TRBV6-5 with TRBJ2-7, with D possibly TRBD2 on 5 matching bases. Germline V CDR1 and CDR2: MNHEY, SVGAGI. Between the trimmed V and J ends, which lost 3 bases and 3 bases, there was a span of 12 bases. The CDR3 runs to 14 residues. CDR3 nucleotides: TGTGCCAGCAGTTATGAGGGCAGGAACTACGAGCAGTACTTC. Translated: CASSYEGRNYEQYF.

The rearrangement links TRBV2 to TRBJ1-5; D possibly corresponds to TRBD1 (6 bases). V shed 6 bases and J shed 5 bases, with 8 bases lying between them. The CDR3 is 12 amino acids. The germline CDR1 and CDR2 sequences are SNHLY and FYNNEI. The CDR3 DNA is TGTGCCAGCAGGGCAGGGGATCAGCCCCAGCATTTT. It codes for CASRAGDQPQHF.

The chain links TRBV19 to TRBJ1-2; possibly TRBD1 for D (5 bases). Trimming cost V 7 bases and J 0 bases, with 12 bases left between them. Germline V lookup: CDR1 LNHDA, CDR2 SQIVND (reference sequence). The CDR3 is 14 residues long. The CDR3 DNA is TGTGCCAGTACAACAGGCGAAGCTAACTATGGCTACACCTTC. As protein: CASTTGEANYGYTF.